The following is a TCR beta chain sequence with its context. The method was immunoSEQ multiplex PCR; TCRdb's version includes in-frame clones alone and lacks a portion of them. The repertoire holds under 350,000 clones, with 80% to 90% as singletons. Germline loops: CDR1 SEHNR, CDR2 FQNEAQ (reference sequence). V lost 2 bases to trimming and J lost 2 bases; unmatched junction nucleotides: 11. This CDR3 has 17 residues. This sample was taken from a study of blood T cell repertoires in COVID-19. This sequence joins TRBV7-9 and TRBJ2-7; 8 bases are a match to TRBD2. The specimen was PBMCs or T cells enriched from blood (not recorded which). The receptor comes from a woman aged 40-49 years with acute COVID-19. CDR3 region: CASSLWPRGGRTYEQYF. CDR3 bases: TGTGCCAGCAGCTTATGGCCCCGGGGGGGTCGAACCTACGAGCAGTACTTC.